Here is one TCR beta chain with its context. The antigen remains undetermined. CD4+ naive, central memory, regulatory and stem cell-like memory subsets were isolated by sorting on CD45RO/CCR7/CD25/CD127/CD95/CD27. This specimen belongs to a study of beta chain features in type 1 diabetes. Study background: Age, gender and cell yields were similar between patients and healthy donors. Notes on the study in general: In all four CD4+ subsets, TCRB CDR3 length was significantly, moderately reduced in type 1 diabetes. Among patients, naive, central memory and Treg TCRB repertoires appeared more similar than among healthy donors.

Expressed TCRB transcripts were sequenced because the entire RNA isolate underwent reverse transcription. Profiled with immunoSEQ multiplex PCR; TCRdb holds only in-frame clones, not every one. The data contain around 340,000 clones, about a tenth of them singletons. Germline values: CDR1 SGHAT, CDR2 FQNNGV. J gave up 5 bases and V 5 bases, and 5 bases lay outside the gene matches. This CDR3 spans 13 amino acids. The receptor's source is a man aged 30 to 45 with type 1 diabetes. The sequenced material came from central memory CD4+ T cells from blood. The chain joins TRBV11-2 to TRBJ1-1; TRBD1 aligns across 7 bases. CDR3 nucleotides: TGTGCCAGCAGCGGACGACAGGGAACTGAAGCTTTCTTT. Its translation is CASSGRQGTEAFF. Full variable domain (rest looked up from reference TRBV11-2 and TRBJ1-1): EAGVAQSPRYKIIEKRQSVAFWCNPISGHATLYWYQQILGQGPKLLIQFQNNGVVDDSQLPKDRFSAERLKGVDSTLKIQPAKLEDSAVYLCASSGRQGTEAFFGQGTRLTVV.